This T cell receptor (beta chain) was profiled in a study of T cell clonality in common variable immunodeficiency. Study-wide results and caveats: Compared with healthy controls, CVID subjects showed increased TCRbeta clonality, mostly in about a third. Reportedly, TCR beta sequences from common variable immunodeficiency showed fewer deletions and N-nucleotide insertions. T cell subpopulation sequencing would be needed to explain CVID clonality.

Germline-derived CDR1 and CDR2 are DFQATT and SNEGSKA (reference sequence). The CDR3 consists of 13 residues. The ends were cut back, 3 bases at V and 3 bases at J, with 12 bases in the middle. Repertoires were generated with immunoSEQ multiplex PCR, while TCRdb's copy carries only in-frame clones and drops some. Listed here are tens of thousands of clones without any singletons, the top ten holding about 6%. Both groups were predominantly of Caucasian heritage. Donors gave about 5 to 8 ml heparinized peripheral whole blood. Ten or more counts support this clone. Antigen unknown. The read terminates 3 residues ahead of where the CDR3 ends, so the germline J gene completes it.

The V call is TRBV20-1, the J call TRBJ2-7; maybe TRBD2 (6 bases). Sequenced input: peripheral blood mononuclear cells. The sequence was collected from a human donor with common variable immunodeficiency. The CDR3 protein is CSASPGGHYEQYF. CDR3 DNA (partial): TGCAGTGCTAGTCCCGGGGGTCACTACGAG.